This T cell receptor beta chain came from a study of shared clonotypes between healthy human individuals (TCRdb year 2020). As for the study more broadly: The cohort included a few men and a couple of women between 18 and 49 years of age. For each donor, three plates each were used for CD4 naive and CD4 memory, two plates were used for CD8 naive, and one plate was used for CD8 memory. Blood TCR repertoires of a handful of healthy adults were deeply sequenced to estimate repertoire size and the extent of clonotype sharing between individuals. To increase sequencing depth and limit assay-specific biases, different laboratories used diverse techniques to prepare libraries and sequence TCR repertoires. Each donor's leukapheresis produced roughly between roughly 0.85 and 9 billion PBMCs.

Details on this clone: Its antigen is still unknown. No per-base quality is available; no much larger clone lies one base away. Other DNA sequences in the sample encode the same CDR3.

TCR CDR3 regions were amplified from genomic DNA by multiplex PCR using the deep immunoSEQ assay. For each cell subset, the extracted genomic DNA was distributed evenly across all wells of several immunoSEQ 96-well plates, and each plate served as one replicate. For sorted subsets, each replicate PCR was loaded with around 200 ng genomic DNA, equivalent to 25,000 to 35,000 T cell genomes. Purified libraries were quantified with a Qubit 3.0 fluorometer, sized on a Bioanalyzer 2100, and re-quantified with the KAPA Library Quantification kit. A separate single-read 150-cycle Illumina NextSeq 550 flow cell was used to sequence each immunoSEQ 96-well plate. The authors' analysis ran thus. The immunoSEQ output contained only junctional sequences without quality scores, so filtering could not match that applied to full-length reads. Sequences were annotated with PyIR, a Python wrapper for IgBLAST v1.9, and V/J genes and CDR3 were assigned using IMGT germline references. Reads were removed for weak V/J assignments (E-value above 1e-6), missing CDR3, stop codons, out-of-frame junctions, or ambiguous translated residues. V3J clonotypes were defined as sequences sharing the same inferred V gene, J gene, and CDR3 amino acid sequence. Percentage overlap between repertoires was calculated by dividing the number of shared unique clonotypes by the size of the smaller repertoire. RTK rarefaction, the Chao1 estimator, and Recon v2.1 estimates of unobserved clonotypes were used to assess repertoire richness. OLGA was used to compute generation probabilities for all TCRbeta clonotypes that the gDNA method yielded from a handful of donors. TCRdb took this table from immuneACCESS and kept in-frame rearrangements with V and J called. Such tables lack part of the clones; where checked against another copy, unresolved V genes explain under half of the gap, and the rest is unexplained. V and J calls and clone size are those listed in that table; D and trimming were worked out from the DNA. This sample gives roughly 1.5 million clones in total; approximately 98% of them show up just once. Around 0.47% of the sample goes to the ten largest clones.

The research as a whole found: Sharing across several donors was observed for about 5% of naive CD4, about 4% of naive CD8, about 2.3% of memory CD4, and about 0.4% of memory CD8 clonotypes. Naive subsets generally had larger estimated clonotype richness than memory subsets did. Sampling was restricted to blood, and TCR repertoires in tissue are likely to differ from TCR repertoires in blood. Based on pairwise subsampling, the degree of clonotype sharing among donors was expected to be affected by sequencing depth. Because the study included a small number of donors, the genetic and exposure-history diversity represented was limited. Even with the large sequencing depth, rarefaction of the sorted-subset datasets indicated that sequencing was incomplete. Compared with non-shared clonotypes, clonotypes shared by all four sorted-subset donors had higher generation probabilities.

The CDR3 contains 12 residues, cysteine and phenylalanine counted. Kept here is only the CDR3 DNA, which spans 36 bases and is read in frame from base 1. Reading the germline V gene (reference sequence) gives CDR1 SGHNT and CDR2 YYREEE. V loses 4 bases of germline sequence and J loses 5 bases, and the interval between the two ends is 6 bases. Healthy HIV-negative adults with no recently reported acute infections or vaccinations were included as donors. Every donor was a Caucasian adult residing in Nashville, Tennessee, USA. CD4+ T cells were enriched through magnetic negative selection, after which naive cells were positively selected on CD45RA and the remaining negative fraction served as the memory subset. After blood collection by leukapheresis, PBMCs were isolated using Ficoll-Histopaque density gradient centrifugation and then cryopreserved in the vapor phase of liquid nitrogen. Analytical flow cytometry was used to check the purity and quantity of each magnetically sorted T cell population. From each sorted fraction, genomic DNA was isolated and quantified by UV absorbance on a Nanodrop 2000c.

Rearrangement joined TRBV5-4 to TRBJ2-2; the D gene assignment is ambiguous. The TCR originated in a young man in good health. The specimen was naive CD4+ T cells sorted from blood. What this sample's cell subset or site label stands for: CD45RA+ positively selected. The CDR3 sequence is CASSRPTGELFF. The nucleotides read TGTGCCAGCAGCCGTCCTACCGGGGAGCTGTTTTTT. The variable domain in full, with residues beyond the CDR3 obtained from the reference TRBV5-4 and TRBJ2-2 genes, is ETGVTQSPTHLIKTRGQQVTLRCSSQSGHNTVSWYQQALGQGPQFIFQYYREEENGRGNFPPRFSGLQFPNYSSELNVNALELDDSALYLCASSRPTGELFFGEGSRLTVL.